Given below is one TCR beta chain in context. Its antigen remains unidentified. No base qualities exist here, and no much larger clone lies one base off it. CDR1 and CDR2 are drawn from the germline V gene (reference sequence): LNHNV, YYDKDF. At the junction V is shortened by 1 base and J by 5 bases, with 13 bases in between. There are 15 amino acids in the CDR3, from cysteine to phenylalanine inclusive. Just the 45-base CDR3 DNA is kept, in frame starting at base 1. This sample is drawn from a study of response to subunit inactivated influenza vaccine listed by TCRdb under 2018. Regarding the complete study: Deep quantitative T cell receptor repertoire profiling was used in the study to track responses to a trivalent subunit inactivated influenza vaccine.

Paper-wide results and their limitations: The authors suggested that each seasonal influenza vaccination may recruit only a limited number of new T cells.

Receptor amplification or capture employed RT-PCR. Reads for this sample came from an Illumina HiSeq 2500. Using fastp at Q25 and MiXCR, TCRdb reprocessed the public reads and kept productive beta chains. CDR3 protein duplicates are merged, each entry listing the most common genes and DNA. For this sample there are some 600,000 distinct CDR3 sequences; around 13% appear just once. The ten largest clonotypes hold less than 9% of the sample. This clonotype originated in a man in his forties or fifties who received an inactivated influenza vaccine. Donor details come from another sample of the same person, matched by shared clones. The rearranged chain carries TRBV15 and TRBJ2-3; perhaps TRBD2 is the D gene, with 6 bases matching. This specimen was PBMCs from blood, taken roughly 15 days before vaccination. The sequenced DNA is TGTGCCACCAGCAGAGTTAGCGGTTCTGGAGATACGCAGTATTTT. This encodes CATSRVSGSGDTQYF.